A single TCR beta chain is shown here with its context. Its recognized antigen is unknown. No base qualities exist here, and no much larger clone lies one base off it. From the germline V gene, CDR1 is SGHTA and CDR2 is FQGTGA. Trimmed from V: 6 bases; trimmed from J: 4 bases; junction bases lacking a gene match: 6. CDR3 length: 15 amino acids, cysteine to phenylalanine. Just the 45-base CDR3 DNA is kept, in frame starting at base 1. These data belong to a study of blood T cell repertoires in COVID-19 (dated by TCRdb to the early 2020s). General notes on the study: Samples from collaborators originated in the United States, Italy and Spain and spanned both the acute and convalescent phases of COVID-19. The prospective study material was composed of cDNA or gDNA derived from T cells, B-cell-depleted T cells, or PBMCs. The dataset comprised deeply sampled blood TCRbeta repertoires from subjects exposed to, actively infected with, or recovered from COVID-19. A freely available public database, intended as a resource for researchers studying the immune response to SARS-CoV-2, is where the repertoires were released. The samples were drawn from two sources: the first 160 participants of the ongoing ImmuneRACE study, and 1,000 to 1,500 subjects contributed by 6 global collaborators. The sample metadata nearly always contained a de-identified subject ID, COVID-19 status, age in years and sex. Where available, HLA class I and class II types were taken from metadata supplied by the sample provider and were not determined by assay-based typing. Study-wide conclusions, independent of this receptor: How much clinical and demographic metadata was included differed by source and by participant, and the metadata was provided uncurated.

The immunoSEQ Assay, a bias-controlled multiplex PCR, was used to amplify TCRbeta CDR3 regions from genomic DNA. In the authors' own workflow: Nucleated cell counts per sample were estimated from amplification of reference gene primers within the assay. To quantify the absolute abundance of each unique TCRbeta CDR3 rearrangement, sequence reads were collapsed and filtered. Productive Simpson clonality was computed per sample as the square root of Simpson's diversity index over productive rearrangements. TCRdb took over this immuneACCESS table, retaining in-frame rearrangements with V and J assigned. Such tables are incomplete; in checked studies, under half of the missing clones stem from an unresolved V gene, and the remainder is unexplained. Clone size and V and J calls were adopted from that table, with D and trimming inferred from the DNA. The sample table lists approximately 60,000 clones, 70% to 90% of them with a count of one. Approximately 3% of the sample belongs to the ten largest clones.

Collaborating institutions collected whole blood in K2EDTA tubes following their own protocols. For TCRbeta analysis, collaborator samples were shipped as frozen whole blood, as isolated PBMCs, or as DNA extracted from either sample type. The sequencing input was peripheral blood. Here the chain combines TRBV7-3 and TRBJ2-3, and 11 bases in between align with TRBD2. The receptor was derived from a middle-aged man with active COVID-19. The DNA sequence is given as TGTGCCAGCAGAATAGCGGGGGGGCCCCCAGATACGCAGTATTTT. It translates as CASRIAGGPPDTQYF.